A selection of T cell receptor beta chains follows, all from one sample in a study of cytomegalovirus exposure and HLA in healthy donors. Only in-frame clones appear in the TCRdb table, and some are missing; sequencing was by immunoSEQ multiplex PCR. This listing includes about 75,000 clones. The sequenced material came from PBMCs. The receptor set was obtained from a man between 18 and 35 years old in good health and CMV-seropositive. CDR3s include the opening cysteine and the closing phenylalanine or tryptophan. A D gene is named only where the DNA matches it firmly.

v_gene	d_gene	j_gene	CDR3nt	CDR3aa
TRBV5-1	TRBD1	TRBJ1-2	TGCGCCAGCAGCTTGACCGGACAGGACTATGGCTACACCTTC	CASSLTGQDYGYTF
TRBV7-9	TRBD2	TRBJ2-3	TGTGCCAGCAGCCCCCGGGGCCAACTAGCGGGAGGGACAGATACGCAGTATTTT	CASSPRGQLAGGTDTQYF
TRBV28	NA	TRBJ1-1	TGTGCCAGTTCCAACCCCAGGGGCTCTGTCGGTGAAGCTTTCTTT	CASSNPRGSVGEAFF
TRBV10-3	TRBD1	TRBJ1-4	TGTGCCATCAGTTTCGACAGGGGGAGCGAAAAACTGTTTTTT	CAISFDRGSEKLFF
TRBV7-2	NA	TRBJ2-7	TGTGCCAGCACCCCGAGGTCAGGGAAGAAAGAGCAGTACTTC	CASTPRSGKKEQYF
TRBV28	TRBD1	TRBJ2-3	TGTGCCAGCAGCCCGACAGGGAGCACAGATACGCAGTATTTT	CASSPTGSTDTQYF
TRBV19	TRBD1	TRBJ2-7	TGTGCCAGTAGTCCATGGACAGGGTCCACCTACGAGCAGTACTTC	CASSPWTGSTYEQYF
TRBV27	NA	TRBJ2-6	TGTGCCAGCAGTCCAACAAACTCTGGGGCCAACGTCCTGACTTTC	CASSPTNSGANVLTF
TRBV29-1	NA	TRBJ1-1	TGCAGCGTTGGATGGGGGCATTCCGCTGAAGCTTTCTTT	CSVGWGHSAEAFF
TRBV5-1	NA	TRBJ2-7	TGCGCCAGCAGCGGCGGACAGGAGCAGTACTTC	CASSGGQEQYF
TRBV19	TRBD1	TRBJ2-7	TGTGCCAGTAGTATAGATACCCACCGGGACAGGGCCTACGAGCAGTACTTC	CASSIDTHRDRAYEQYF
TRBV2	NA	TRBJ2-7	TGTGCCAGCAGTGTATACAGTTACTACGAGCAGTACTTC	CASSVYSYYEQYF
TRBV10-3	TRBD1	TRBJ1-4	TGTGCCATCAGTGCAAGGGCAGGGGGCGGATTAGGAGAAAAACTGTTTTTT	CAISARAGGGLGEKLFF
TRBV19	TRBD2	TRBJ2-1	TGTGCCAGTAGCCCATGGGAGCGGGGGAACAATGAGCAGTTCTTC	CASSPWERGNNEQFF
TRBV28	NA	TRBJ2-3	TGTGCCAGCCGAAAGCTACGGTTAAATACGCAGTATTTT	CASRKLRLNTQYF
TRBV28	TRBD1	TRBJ1-5	TGTGCCAGCAGTTACTTGGGACAGGGACGATATAGCAATCAGCCCCAGCATTTT	CASSYLGQGRYSNQPQHF
TRBV23-1	NA	TRBJ2-6	TGCGCCAGCAGTCAGGCAGGCTCTGGGGCCAACGTCCTGACTTTC	CASSQAGSGANVLTF
TRBV5-1	TRBD2	TRBJ2-5	TGCGCCAGCAACCCAGGGGCTAGCGGGAGCGACGAGACCCAGTACTTC	CASNPGASGSDETQYF
TRBV4-2	NA	TRBJ1-3	TGTGCCAGCAGCCAAGATCAGGCAAACACCATATATTTT	CASSQDQANTIYF